Listed below are T cell receptor beta chains from one sample, sequenced in a study of beta chain features in type 1 diabetes. TCRdb keeps only in-frame clones here, not all; method: immunoSEQ multiplex PCR. The sample records about 150,000 clones, around 10% being singletons. The sequenced material came from central memory CD4+ T cells from blood. Source of these receptors: a man between 18 and 35 years old in good health. Each CDR3 is given with its conserved first and last residue. Rows may omit the clone size; those that give it use once, few, many or a size class.

v_gene,abundance,len,j_gene,CDR3aa
TRBV21-1,medium-sized,10,TRBJ1-1,CASSEPEAFF
TRBV5-6,many,14,TRBJ1-6,CASSLRGRNSPLHF
TRBV29-1,NA,14,TRBJ2-3,CSVAAGLRTDTQYF
TRBV14,few,17,TRBJ2-1,CASSRPSGSLLYNEQFF
TRBV7-6,NA,13,TRBJ2-4,CASSLEDGYFQYF
TRBV25-1,NA,15,TRBJ1-2,CASSESDGQIYGYTF
TRBV11-1,NA,12,TRBJ2-7,CASSPQMAEQYF
TRBV11-2,NA,15,TRBJ2-1,CASSLGTSGINEQFF
TRBV30,few,14,TRBJ2-3,CAWSQTGSGDTQYF
TRBV20-1,few,11,TRBJ1-2,CSAREEGGYTF
TRBV6-5,NA,13,TRBJ1-2,CASSGQGAHGYTF
TRBV30,NA,12,TRBJ1-5,CAWSFLHQPQHF
TRBV28,few,15,TRBJ2-5,CASSQYTGEGETQYF
TRBV20-1,NA,11,TRBJ2-3,CSRKELNTQYF
TRBV28,NA,15,TRBJ1-3,CASSRQVGGRNTIYF
TRBV5-5,few,15,TRBJ2-1,CASSLAVLGPNEQFF
TRBV18,NA,14,TRBJ1-2,CASSSPGQGYGYTF
TRBV4-2,NA,18,TRBJ2-1,CASSQDGHSGSSYNEQFF
TRBV12-5,NA,15,TRBJ2-1,CASGFGLAGNNEQFF
TRBV4-1,few,15,TRBJ1-1,CASSRQDRENTEAFF
TRBV10-3,few,13,TRBJ2-7,CAISDLSSHEQYF
TRBV9,many,14,TRBJ2-7,CASSVGQVSYEQYF
TRBV4-3,few,16,TRBJ2-7,CASSPLAFQELYEQYF
TRBV28,many,14,TRBJ2-7,CASSLGTGPYEQYF
TRBV5-1,few,15,TRBJ2-4,CASSLEGSGGNIQYF
TRBV7-9,NA,16,TRBJ2-7,CASSPTHGTSGYEQYF
TRBV30,few,14,TRBJ2-5,CAWSGGGIQETQYF
TRBV7-2,few,15,TRBJ2-1,CASSLAGLADNEQFF
TRBV5-6,NA,12,TRBJ2-7,CASSQTSYEQYF
TRBV29-1,few,14,TRBJ2-5,CSVGLGGGQETQYF
TRBV7-9,NA,14,TRBJ1-1,CASSPDRENTEAFF
TRBV15,few,15,TRBJ1-2,CATSRGGIQGYGYTF
TRBV15,NA,17,TRBJ1-2,CATSRVGTGLLDYGYTF
TRBV4-2,few,15,TRBJ1-4,CASSRALGTNEKLFF
TRBV5-1,NA,15,TRBJ2-1,CASSLATGGFNEQFF
TRBV7-2,few,15,TRBJ2-5,CASSLGQGPEETQYF
TRBV15,few,20,TRBJ2-1,CATQAAGLAVPGRGYNEQFF
TRBV5-1,few,13,TRBJ2-3,CASSQTVFDTQYF
TRBV29-1,NA,12,TRBJ2-1,CSNGQGSGEQFF
TRBV7-2,NA,13,TRBJ2-5,CASNRGLQETQYF
TRBV7-3,few,13,TRBJ1-1,CASSSGLNTEAFF
TRBV4-1,NA,15,TRBJ1-2,CASSPAERTVYGYTF
TRBV29-1,few,13,TRBJ1-5,CSVCTERNQPQHF
TRBV9,NA,15,TRBJ2-1,CASSVRLGSYNEQFF
TRBV29-1,few,11,TRBJ2-7,CSVSLSYEQYF
TRBV9,NA,15,TRBJ2-1,CASIPGTISYNEQFF
TRBV9,NA,15,TRBJ2-1,CASSEQGGSYNEQFF
TRBV11-2,NA,16,TRBJ2-7,CASSLEGGRTPHEQYF
TRBV9,few,12,TRBJ2-1,CASSEKRASRFF
TRBV4-2,NA,15,TRBJ2-7,CASSQDRYSAYEQYF
TRBV5-1,NA,15,TRBJ1-3,CASSLDVGQGNTIYF
TRBV7-3,NA,12,TRBJ2-1,CASSLQGDEQFF
TRBV7-7,few,16,TRBJ2-2,CASSWQTGVNTGELFF
TRBV6-5,NA,13,TRBJ2-3,CASRSWSTDTQYF
TRBV29-1,NA,13,TRBJ2-3,CSVGQGAADTQYF